These 8 T cell receptor beta chains came from one sample sequenced in a study of T cell responses to AZD1222 COVID-19 vaccine. Profiling relied on immunoSEQ multiplex PCR, and the TCRdb table lists in-frame clones only, not all of them. The table lists approximately 160,000 clones, over 75% of them singletons, with approximately 2.8% in the top ten. The specimen was peripheral blood, collected on day 0 of AZD1222 vaccination. These receptors originate from an adult in good health.

The CDR3 is CASSQEGTGVHNEQFF. CDR3 nucleotides: TGCGCCAGCAGCCAAGAAGGGACAGGGGTCCACAATGAGCAGTTCTTC. V usage is TRBV4-1 and J usage is TRBJ2-1, with 10 bases that match TRBD1. J gave up 5 bases and V 0 bases, and 4 bases lay outside the gene matches. Germline V gene lookup returns CDR1 MGHRA and CDR2 YSYEKL. This CDR3 has 16 amino acids.

The chain uses TRBV7-8 and TRBJ2-3; D call uncertain. Germline V gene data show CDR1 as SGHVS and CDR2 as FQNEAQ. V shed 1 base and J shed 0 bases, with 5 bases lying between them. This CDR3 is 14 amino acids long. The CDR3 nucleotides are TGTGCCAGCAGCTTAGGGCCGAGCACAGATACGCAGTATTTT. Its protein is CASSLGPSTDTQYF.

The chain couples TRBV10-3 to TRBJ1-6; 11 bases fit TRBD1. The junction had 9 bases not matched to a gene; V was cut back by 10 bases and J by 10 bases. The length of the CDR3 is 14 residues. Germline V gene lookup returns CDR1 ENHRY and CDR2 SYGVKD. CDR3 sequence reads: CASSLGQGESPLHF. Written as DNA, the CDR3 is TGTGCCAGCTCCCTGGGACAGGGGGAATCACCCCTCCACTTT.

The DNA of the CDR3 is TGTGCCAGCAGCGGGGGTAACACAGATACGCAGTATTTT. It codes for CASSGGNTDTQYF. The chain couples TRBV9 to TRBJ2-3; D not resolved. Between the trimmed V and J ends, which lost 3 bases and 2 bases, there was a span of 7 bases. Looked up from germline, CDR1 is SGDLS and CDR2 is YYNGEE. There are 13 residues in the CDR3.

V and J are TRBV29-1 and TRBJ1-1, with D perhaps matching TRBD1 (5 bases). The CDR3 is made up of 14 amino acids. CDR1 and CDR2 from the germline V gene are SQVTM and ANQGSEA. V lost 5 bases, J lost 0 bases, and 13 bases lay in between. The CDR3, as DNA: TGCAGCGTTCAAGCAGGGAGATTGAACACTGAAGCTTTCTTT. It codes for CSVQAGRLNTEAFF. Combining the CDR3 with reference TRBV29-1 and TRBJ1-1 gives the whole variable domain SAVISQKPSRDICQRGTSLTIQCQVDSQVTMMFWYRQQPGQSLTLIATANQGSEATYESGFVIDKFPISRPNLTFSTLTVSNMSPEDSSIYLCSVQAGRLNTEAFFGQGTRLTVV.

V and J are TRBV30 and TRBJ1-2; D possibly corresponds to TRBD1 (6 bases). The germline V gene has CDR1 GTSNPN and CDR2 SVGIG (reference sequence). Trimming removed 1 base at V and 4 bases at J, with 7 bases between. The CDR3 totals 12 residues. The DNA of the CDR3 is TGTGCCTGGAGTGAGACAGGCTATGGCTACACCTTC. Amino acids: CAWSETGYGYTF.

The V call is TRBV4-3, the J call TRBJ1-1; maybe TRBD1 (5 bases). Germline loops: CDR1 LGHNA, CDR2 YSLEER. V was trimmed by 1 base and J by 7 bases, leaving 10 bases between them. There are 13 residues in the CDR3. CDR3 region: CASSQGGAGEAFF. CDR3 nucleotide sequence: TGCGCCAGCAGCCAAGGAGGGGCAGGTGAAGCTTTCTTT.

This chain joins TRBV6-5 and TRBJ1-1; 11 bases map to TRBD1. CDR1 MNHEY and CDR2 SVGAGI come from the germline V gene. The CDR3 totals 13 residues. The ends lost 7 bases at V and 7 bases at J; junction bases unmatched: 5. The CDR3 protein is CASTGQGAVEAFF. The CDR3 DNA reads TGTGCCAGCACCGGACAGGGGGCGGTTGAAGCTTTCTTT.